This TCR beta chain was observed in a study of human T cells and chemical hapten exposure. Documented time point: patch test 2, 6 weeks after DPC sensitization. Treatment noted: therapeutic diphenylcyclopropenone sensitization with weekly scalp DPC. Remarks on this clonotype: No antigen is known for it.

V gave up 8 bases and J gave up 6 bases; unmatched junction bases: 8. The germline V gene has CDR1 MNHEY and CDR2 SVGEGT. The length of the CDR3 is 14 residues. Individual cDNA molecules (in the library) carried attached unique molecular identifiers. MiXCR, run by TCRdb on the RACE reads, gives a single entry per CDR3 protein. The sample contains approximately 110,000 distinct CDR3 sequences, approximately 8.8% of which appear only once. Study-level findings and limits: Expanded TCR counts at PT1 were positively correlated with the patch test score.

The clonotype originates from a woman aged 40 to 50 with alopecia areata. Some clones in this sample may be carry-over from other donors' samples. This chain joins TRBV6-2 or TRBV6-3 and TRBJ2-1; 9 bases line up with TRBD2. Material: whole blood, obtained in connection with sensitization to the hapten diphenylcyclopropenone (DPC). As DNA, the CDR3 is TGTGCCAGCTTAGTCGGCGGGGGGGGCAATGAGCAGTTCTTC. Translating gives CASLVGGGGNEQFF.